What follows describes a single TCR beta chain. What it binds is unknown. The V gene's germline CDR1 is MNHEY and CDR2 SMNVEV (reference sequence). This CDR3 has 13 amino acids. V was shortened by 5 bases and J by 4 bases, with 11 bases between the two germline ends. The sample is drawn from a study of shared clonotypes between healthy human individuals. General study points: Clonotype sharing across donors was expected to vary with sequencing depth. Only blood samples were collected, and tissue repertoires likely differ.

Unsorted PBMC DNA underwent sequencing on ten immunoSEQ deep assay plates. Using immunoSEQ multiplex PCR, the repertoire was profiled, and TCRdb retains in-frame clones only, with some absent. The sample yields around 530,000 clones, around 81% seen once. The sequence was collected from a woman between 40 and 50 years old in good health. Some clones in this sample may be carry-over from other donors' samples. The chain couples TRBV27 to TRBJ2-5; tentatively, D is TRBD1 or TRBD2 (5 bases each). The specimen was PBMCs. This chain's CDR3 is CASSHPGGETQYF. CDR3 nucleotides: TGTGCCAGCAGTCACCCTGGGGGAGAGACCCAGTACTTC.